This passage covers 25 T cell receptor beta chains from one sample sequenced in a study of T-cell reconstitution after alpha-beta-depleted transplantation in children (dated by TCRdb to 2016 to 2018). The library was produced with PCR. Sequencing took place on an Illumina HiSeq 2500. Molecular barcoding was employed in the preparation of TCR libraries, with unique molecular identifiers being used to normalize TCRbeta repertoire quantification. The public reads were quality trimmed at Q25 with fastp and then assembled into clones with MiXCR by TCRdb, keeping productive beta chains. Every distinct CDR3 protein forms one entry, paired with its most common genes and DNA. This sample gives some 200,000 distinct CDR3 sequences in total; approximately 15% of them show up just once. Less than 15% of the sample is taken by the ten largest. The sample in question was PBMCs from the stem cell graft donor, obtained from the stem cell graft. The receptor source for this set is a human donor who donated a stem cell graft to a child with acute lymphoblastic leukemia.

V usage is TRBV20-1 and J usage is TRBJ2-1, with 11 bases fitting TRBD2. This CDR3 contains 13 residues. Losses at the gene ends were 6 bases for V and 9 bases for J; bases not matched to a gene: 7. Germline CDR1 reads DFQATT; CDR2 reads SNEGSKA (reference sequence). CDR3 DNA: TGCAGTGCGGTTACTAGCGGGAGTGGTGAGCAGTTCTTC. Translation gives CSAVTSGSGEQFF.

The sample holds many counts of this clonotype. The chain combines TRBV29-1 with TRBJ1-2, with D perhaps matching TRBD1 (6 bases). Trimming took off 4 bases at V and 7 bases at J, with 16 bases between the two ends. Germline V gene data show CDR1 as SQVTM and CDR2 as ANQGSEA. CDR3 length: 13 amino acids. The CDR3: CSVVLGGRFGYTF. The CDR3 nucleotides are TGCAGCGTTGTTTTAGGGGGGCGGTTTGGCTACACCTTC.

In this sample, this clonotype turned up many times. The chain carries TRBV28 and TRBJ2-5; D is ambiguous. CDR3 size: 12 residues. The ends were cut back, 3 bases at V and 2 bases at J, with 4 bases in the middle. CDR1 and CDR2 (germline): MDHEN, SYDVKM. The CDR3 spells CASSFAQETQYF. Here the CDR3 DNA reads TGTGCCAGCAGTTTTGCACAAGAGACCCAGTACTTC.

This clonotype has ten or more counts. The genes are TRBV7-9 and TRBJ2-7; 11 bases match TRBD1. Germline-derived CDR1 and CDR2 are SEHNR and FQNEAQ (reference sequence). J was trimmed by 5 bases and V by 4 bases; bases with no gene match: 7. There are 15 residues in the CDR3. The CDR3 reads CASSSPGQGDNEQYF. CDR3 DNA: TGTGCCAGCAGCTCACCGGGACAGGGGGATAACGAGCAGTACTTC.

This clonotype was found many times. J is TRBJ2-7 and V is TRBV27, with 7 positions matching TRBD2. With 5 bases clipped from V and 1 base from J, the junction kept 8 bases outside the gene matches. The V gene's germline CDR1 is MNHEY and CDR2 SMNVEV (reference sequence). This CDR3 is 15 amino acids long. CDR3 amino acids: CASSPTRTRSYEQYF. Written as DNA, the CDR3 is TGTGCCAGCAGTCCCACCAGGACTAGATCCTACGAGCAGTACTTC.

This clonotype was detected many times. One end of the junction does not line up with germline, which may come from a read error. The rearrangement uses TRBV27 and TRBJ2-1; 13 nucleotides line up with TRBD2. The CDR3 is 16 residues long. Germline V gene lookup returns CDR1 MNHEY and CDR2 SMNVEV (reference sequence). In DNA form, the CDR3 reads TGTGCCAGCAGTTTGCGGACTAGCGGGAGCTACGATGAGCAGTTCTTC. Its translation: CASSLRTSGSYDEQFF.

This clonotype showed up just a few times. The rearrangement joins TRBV29-1 to TRBJ2-1; tentatively, D is TRBD1 (6 bases). Deletions cut 7 bases from V and 3 bases from J, with 22 bases between. The CDR3 has 16 amino acids. Germline V CDR1 and CDR2: SQVTM, ANQGSEA. The CDR3 sequence is CSGSRGTTPFYNEQFF. The CDR3 nucleotides read TGCAGCGGATCCAGGGGTACAACCCCATTCTACAATGAGCAGTTCTTC.

The J gene is TRBJ1-5, the V gene TRBV7-8; D possibly corresponds to TRBD1 (5 bases). The CDR3 has 13 amino acids. Germline V CDR1 and CDR2: SGHVS, FQNEAQ. V shed 5 bases and J shed 5 bases, with 10 bases lying between them. The DNA of the CDR3 is TGTGCCAGCAGCGTTGTCAGGGATCAGCCCCAGCATTTT. It is translated as CASSVVRDQPQHF.

This clonotype has ten or more counts. This sequence joins TRBV12-3 or TRBV12-4 and TRBJ2-1, with TRBD2 identical over 9 bases. The CDR3 runs to 15 residues. The ends lost 6 bases at V and 0 bases at J; junction bases unmatched: 3. CDR3 sequence reads: CASSHSGSSYNEQFF. The CDR3 DNA reads as TGTGCCAGCAGCCATAGCGGGAGCTCCTACAATGAGCAGTTCTTC.

This clonotype showed up many times. This chain uses TRBV27 with TRBJ2-7; D unresolved. The CDR3 runs to 14 residues. The V and J ends lost 6 bases and 1 base respectively, with 13 bases between them. Germline V gene data show CDR1 as MNHEY and CDR2 as SMNVEV (reference sequence). This CDR3 is CASSPSAPSYEQYF. CDR3 coding DNA: TGTGCCAGCAGCCCTTCGGCCCCTTCCTACGAGCAGTACTTC.

This clonotype was seen ten or more times. This chain links TRBV6-5 with TRBJ2-2; D not resolved. V shed 0 bases and J shed 6 bases, with 14 bases lying between them. The CDR3 spans 16 residues. CDR1 is MNHEY, CDR2 SVGAGI, per germline. Written as DNA, the CDR3 is TGTGCCAGCAGTTACTCGCTATGGTTGGGTTCCGGGGAGCTGTTTTTT. Its translation is CASSYSLWLGSGELFF.

Notes on this clonotype: One base away lies a much larger clone, so this may be a sequencing read error. The chain is built from TRBV10-3 and TRBJ2-1, with D tentatively TRBD1 or TRBD2 (6 bases each). Germline-derived CDR1 and CDR2 are ENHRY and SYGVKD. CDR3 size: 19 residues. V dropped 7 bases and J dropped 2 bases, with 27 bases sitting between them. CDR3 loop: CAITTRRDTSPRAYNEQFF. CDR3 in DNA: TGTGCCATCACCACGAGGAGGGACACCTCTCCTAGGGCCTACAATGAGCAGTTCTTC.

About this clonotype: The CDR3 does not close with the conserved phenylalanine or tryptophan, likely indicating a read error. This chain connects TRBV20-1 to TRBJ2-7; 10 bases match TRBD2. Germline V gene lookup returns CDR1 DFQATT and CDR2 SNEGSKA (reference sequence). The CDR3 contains 19 residues. V trimming: 1 base; J trimming: 0 bases; junction bases outside the gene matches: 15. CDR3 bases: TGCAGTGCTAGAGGCCCCAGGGAGTTTAGCGGGGGGATCTCCTACGAGCAGTACTTG. Its translation: CSARGPREFSGGISYEQYL.

This clonotype was seen at least ten times. The chain employs TRBV12-3 or TRBV12-4 and TRBJ1-1; D might be TRBD1 (6 bases). The ends were cut back, 4 bases at V and 3 bases at J, with 18 bases in the middle. CDR3 length: 16 residues. The CDR3 DNA reads TGTGCCAGCAGTTCCCCCCACAGGTCAGGGGACACTGAAGCTTTCTTT. Translated, it gives CASSSPHRSGDTEAFF.

This clonotype was counted many times. The chain carries TRBV7-8 and TRBJ2-2; tentatively, D is TRBD1 or TRBD2 (5 bases each). The V end lost 5 bases, the J end lost 7 bases, and 29 bases lay between the germline ends. Germline CDR1 reads SGHVS; CDR2 reads FQNEAQ. The CDR3 extends over 19 amino acids. Here the CDR3 reads CASSTPGPEADPADGELFF. For the CDR3, the DNA is TGTGCCAGCAGCACGCCGGGGCCGGAAGCGGACCCCGCGGACGGGGAGCTGTTTTTT. The entire variable domain, with the rest obtained from reference TRBV7-8 and TRBJ2-2, is as follows: GAGVSQSPRYKVAKRGQDVALRCDPISGHVSLFWYQQALGQGPEFLTYFQNEAQLDKSGLPSDRFFAERPEGSVSTLKIQRTQQEDSAVYLCASSTPGPEADPADGELFFGEGSRLTVL.

This clonotype was observed many times. As DNA, the CDR3 is TGTGCCAGCAGCTTGAGGGCGGGAGAGTTACAAGAGACCCAGTACTTC. Its translation is CASSLRAGELQETQYF. The chain recombines TRBV5-5 with TRBJ2-5, with 7 bases lining up with TRBD2. Germline lookup yields CDR1 SGHKS and CDR2 YYEKEE (reference sequence). The CDR3 runs 16 residues. V shed 1 base, J shed 2 bases, and the junction held 8 bases outside the gene matches.

This clonotype was counted many times. The V call is TRBV19, the J call TRBJ2-2; TRBD2 might be the D (5 bases). V was trimmed by 1 base and J by 9 bases, leaving 9 bases between them. The germline CDR1 and CDR2 sequences are LNHDA and SQIVND (reference sequence). This CDR3 is 13 amino acids long. The CDR3 here is CASSIAGFRELFF. The DNA for the CDR3 is TGTGCCAGTAGTATAGCGGGGTTCCGGGAGCTGTTTTTT.

This clonotype occurred many times. V usage is TRBV5-1 and J usage is TRBJ2-3, with D unresolved. CDR1 and CDR2 from the germline V gene are SGHRS and YFSETQ. V lost 0 bases, J lost 4 bases, and 9 bases lay in between. The CDR3 is made up of 14 amino acids. The CDR3, as DNA: TGCGCCAGCAGCTTGGATTACCCCTCAGATACGCAGTATTTT. Translation: CASSLDYPSDTQYF.

This clonotype was counted only a few times. The chain couples TRBV6-1 to TRBJ1-3; 9 bases are a match to TRBD1. CDR1 and CDR2 from the germline V gene are MNHNS and SASEGT. Losses at the gene ends were 7 bases for V and 8 bases for J; bases not matched to a gene: 6. This CDR3 is 13 amino acids long. CDR3 loop: CASTPDRGYTIYF. In nucleotides, the CDR3 is TGTGCCAGCACTCCGGACAGGGGATACACCATATATTTT.

The sample holds many counts of this clonotype. This sequence joins TRBV20-1 and TRBJ2-7, with 8 bases that match TRBD1. Germline lookup yields CDR1 DFQATT and CDR2 SNEGSKA (reference sequence). The CDR3 loop spans 15 amino acids. V was clipped by 6 bases and J by 2 bases; unmatched bases: 12. CDR3 loop: CSARGRAGGPYEQYF. The DNA of the CDR3 is TGCAGTGCCAGGGGACGTGCAGGGGGCCCCTACGAGCAGTACTTC.

This clonotype was observed at least ten times. The chain uses TRBV20-1 and TRBJ1-5; a possible D gene is TRBD1 (6 bases). V was trimmed by 3 bases and J by 2 bases, leaving 14 bases between them. The CDR3 consists of 15 residues. Germline CDR1 is DFQATT and CDR2 is SNEGSKA (reference sequence). CDR3 amino acids: CSASTGLRGNQPQHF. The CDR3, as DNA: TGCAGTGCTAGCACAGGGTTAAGGGGCAATCAGCCCCAGCATTTT.

This clonotype showed up many times. CDR3 nucleotides: TGCAGCGTTGAATCCCCCGGGGCTGGCTACGAGCAGTACTTC. It codes for CSVESPGAGYEQYF. This chain links TRBV29-1 with TRBJ2-7; possibly TRBD1 or TRBD2 for D (5 bases each). The CDR3 is 14 residues long. Germline loops: CDR1 SQVTM, CDR2 ANQGSEA. Trimming took 2 bases from V and 3 from J, leaving 14 bases between them.

This clonotype was seen repeatedly, ten times or more. The chain carries TRBV20-1 and TRBJ2-2, with D possibly being TRBD2 (6 bases). Germline assignment: CDR1 DFQATT and CDR2 SNEGSKA (reference sequence). This CDR3 is 15 amino acids long. Trimming took 5 bases from V and 5 from J, leaving 18 bases between them. The CDR3 sequence is CSARRVGRGTGELFF. In nucleotides, the CDR3 is TGCAGTGCTCGACGGGTCGGGAGAGGTACCGGGGAGCTGTTTTTT.

At least ten counts were recorded for this clonotype. The chain recombines TRBV12-3 or TRBV12-4 with TRBJ1-2; D is unresolved. The CDR3 runs to 13 residues. V lost 5 bases and J 6 bases, leaving 13 bases between the germline ends. CDR3 amino acids: CASSRTSEDGYTF. The CDR3 DNA sequence: TGTGCCAGCAGTAGGACGTCCGAGGATGGCTACACCTTC.

The sample holds many counts of this clonotype. The J gene is TRBJ2-7, the V gene TRBV28, with D possibly TRBD2 on 7 matching bases. This CDR3 has 14 amino acids. Germline loops: CDR1 MDHEN, CDR2 SYDVKM. V lost 5 bases to trimming and J lost 6 bases, with 17 bases between them. The CDR3 DNA reads TGTGCCAGCAGTAAGGGGGGAGGGAGAGCCGAGCAGTACTTC. Protein product: CASSKGGGRAEQYF. The full variable domain, in which reference TRBV28 and TRBJ2-7 provide the parts outside the CDR3, is DVKVTQSSRYLVKRTGEKVFLECVQDMDHENMFWYRQDPGLGLRLIYFSYDVKMKEKGDIPEGYSVSREKKERFSLILESASTNQTSMYLCASSKGGGRAEQYFGPGTRLTVT.